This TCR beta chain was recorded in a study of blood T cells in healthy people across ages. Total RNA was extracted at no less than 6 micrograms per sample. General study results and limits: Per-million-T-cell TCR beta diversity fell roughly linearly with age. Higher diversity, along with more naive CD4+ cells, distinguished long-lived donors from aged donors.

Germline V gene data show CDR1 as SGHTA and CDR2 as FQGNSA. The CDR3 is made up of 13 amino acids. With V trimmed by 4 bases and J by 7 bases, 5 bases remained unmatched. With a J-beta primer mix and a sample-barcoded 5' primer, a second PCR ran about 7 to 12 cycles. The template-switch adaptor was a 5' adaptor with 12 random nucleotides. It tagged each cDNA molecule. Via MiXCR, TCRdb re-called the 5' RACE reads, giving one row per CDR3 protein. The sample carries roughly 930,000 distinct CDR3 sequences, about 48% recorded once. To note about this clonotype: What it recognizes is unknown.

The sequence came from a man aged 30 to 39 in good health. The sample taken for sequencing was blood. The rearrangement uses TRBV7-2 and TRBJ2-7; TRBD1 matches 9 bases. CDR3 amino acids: CASSSYRGQEQYF. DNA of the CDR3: TGTGCCAGCAGCTCGTACAGGGGGCAAGAGCAGTACTTC.